The 26 T cell receptor beta chains below were found in one sample sequenced in a study of cytomegalovirus exposure and HLA in healthy donors (TCRdb year 2017). The library was built by means of the immunoSEQ multiplex PCR assay. For the multiplex PCR, a mixture combining 60 forward primers for TCR Vbeta segments and 13 reverse primers for TCR Jbeta segments was used. This immuneACCESS table, as held by TCRdb, lists in-frame sequences with V and J called but not all clones. Of the missing ones, under half trace to an unresolved V gene in checked studies; the others have no known cause. This sample lists about 120,000 clones; around 82% were detected once. 1.2% of the sample comes from the top ten. Sequenced input: PBMCs. These TCRs come from a female donor in good health and CMV-seronegative.

V is TRBV4-1 and J is TRBJ2-1; a weak D match, TRBD1 (6 bases). The germline V and J ends were trimmed by 0 bases and 4 bases, with 25 bases remaining between them. Germline CDR1 reads MGHRA; CDR2 reads YSYEKL. The CDR3 consists of 20 residues. The CDR3 bases are TGCGCCAGCAGCCAAGACCTGTACAGGGTTCGGAGCCGAATATACAATGAGCAGTTCTTC. Protein sequence: CASSQDLYRVRSRIYNEQFF.

The chain employs TRBV11-2 and TRBJ2-7; perhaps TRBD1 as D (6 bases). V was pared by 2 bases and J by 3 bases, with 23 bases between. CDR1 is SGHAT, CDR2 FQNNGV, per germline. This CDR3 is 18 amino acids long. The CDR3 nucleotides are TGTGCCAGCAGCTTATCGGCCCTGGCAGGGGCCCCCCACTACGAGCAGTACTTC. It translates to CASSLSALAGAPHYEQYF.

The chain combines TRBV9 with TRBJ2-3; TRBD2 aligns across 8 bases. V trimming: 3 bases; J trimming: 5 bases; junction bases outside the gene matches: 2. This CDR3 region has 13 residues. From germline, CDR1 is SGDLS and CDR2 YYNGEE. CDR3 nucleotide sequence: TGTGCCAGCAGCGAGGGACTAGAAGATACGCAGTATTTT. Encoded protein: CASSEGLEDTQYF.

V and J are TRBV30 and TRBJ1-3; D call uncertain. There are 13 residues in the CDR3. CDR1 and CDR2 (germline): GTSNPN, SVGIG (reference sequence). Deletions cut 8 bases from V and 0 bases from J, with 11 bases between. The CDR3: CAARSDSGNTIYF. The CDR3 DNA follows: TGTGCCGCAAGATCAGACTCTGGAAACACCATATATTTT.

The CDR3 region has the DNA TGCGCCAGCAGCCAAGGGGGCTATAGACACTCTGGAAACACCATATATTTT. Translated, it gives CASSQGGYRHSGNTIYF. V gene TRBV4-1 combines with J gene TRBJ1-3; weak D call: TRBD1 (5 bases). Germline loops: CDR1 MGHRA, CDR2 YSYEKL. V was trimmed by 1 base and J by 0 bases, leaving 13 bases between them. There are 17 residues in the CDR3.

V is TRBV28 and J is TRBJ2-5; no firm D call. V lost 6 bases and J 2 bases, leaving 10 bases between the germline ends. Germline assignment: CDR1 MDHEN and CDR2 SYDVKM. The CDR3 extends over 13 amino acids. Written as DNA, the CDR3 is TGTGCCAGCAGCCCTAGGTCGCAAGAGACCCAGTACTTC. It specifies CASSPRSQETQYF.

J is TRBJ1-3 and V is TRBV18; D possibly corresponds to TRBD1 (5 bases). With 6 bases removed from V and 4 bases from J, the gap between germline ends came to 16 bases. The CDR3 has 15 amino acids. CDR1 and CDR2 (germline): KGHSH, LQKENI. The CDR3 nucleotides are TGTGCCAGCTCCCTCGGCCAGGGCTTGGGAAACACCATATATTTT. Translated: CASSLGQGLGNTIYF.

In this sample, this clone turned up a few times. The chain employs TRBV20-1 and TRBJ1-6; possible D gene TRBD1, 6 bases. Germline V gene lookup returns CDR1 DFQATT and CDR2 SNEGSKA (reference sequence). This CDR3 has 11 amino acids. The V and J ends lost 7 bases and 8 bases respectively, with 9 bases between them. The CDR3 loop reads CSVGQYSPLHF. DNA for the CDR3: TGCAGTGTCGGACAGTATTCACCCCTCCACTTT.

The V and J genes are TRBV7-3 and TRBJ1-2, with 7 bases aligning to TRBD1. CDR3 length: 14 amino acids. The germline gives CDR1 SGHTA, CDR2 FQGTGA. V dropped 5 bases and J dropped 4; count of bases not matched to a gene: 7. The CDR3 nucleotides are TGTGCCAGCAGCCCAGGGACAGTCCGCTATGGCTACACCTTC. Its protein product is CASSPGTVRYGYTF.

The chain couples TRBV5-1 to TRBJ1-1, with 7 bases aligning to TRBD1. This CDR3 comprises 15 residues. Germline V CDR1 and CDR2: SGHRS, YFSETQ. The J segment lost 1 base and the V segment lost 4 bases, leaving 7 bases of the junction unmatched. CDR3 DNA sequence: TGCGCCAGCAGCGGGCTGGGACAGCGGAACACTGAAGCTTTCTTT. This gives the protein CASSGLGQRNTEAFF.

This clone occurred a few times. V and J are TRBV29-1 and TRBJ1-1; D gene ambiguous. Germline CDR1 SQVTM, CDR2 ANQGSEA. This CDR3 comprises 12 residues. V dropped 6 bases and J dropped 5 bases, with 13 bases sitting between them. CDR3 DNA: TGCAGCGTCCAGCCCCGGGGAACTGAAGCTTTCTTT. This translates into CSVQPRGTEAFF.

Regarding this clone: The identical CDR3 is also encoded by other nucleotide sequences in the sample. This CDR3 is CASSLGLEKNIQYF. Written as DNA, the CDR3 is TGCGCCAGCAGCTTGGGACTGGAGAAAAACATTCAGTACTTC. The rearrangement joins TRBV5-1 to TRBJ2-4; D gene unclear. The CDR3 is made up of 14 amino acids. Trimming took off 0 bases at V and 4 bases at J, with 8 bases between the two ends. The V gene's germline CDR1 is SGHRS and CDR2 YFSETQ. Variable domain in full (rest from reference TRBV5-1 and TRBJ2-4): KAGVTQTPRYLIKTRGQQVTLSCSPISGHRSVSWYQQTPGQGLQFLFEYFSETQRNKGNFPGRFSGRQFSNSRSEMNVSTLELGDSALYLCASSLGLEKNIQYFGAGTRLSVL.

This rearrangement joins TRBV10-3 to TRBJ2-1; 10 nucleotides agree with TRBD2. Germline CDR1 reads ENHRY; CDR2 reads SYGVKD. V gave up 11 bases and J gave up 7 bases; unmatched junction bases: 26. The CDR3 loop spans 19 amino acids. CDR3 loop: CAHRGALAGPPAICNEQFF. In DNA form, the CDR3 reads TGTGCCCATCGGGGGGCACTAGCGGGACCCCCGGCTATTTGTAATGAGCAGTTCTTC.

This clone was found a few times. V gene TRBV9 combines with J gene TRBJ2-7; tentatively, D is TRBD1 (6 bases). Deletions cut 1 base from V and 0 bases from J, with 11 bases between. The CDR3 covers 15 residues. Germline V lookup: CDR1 SGDLS, CDR2 YYNGEE. This chain's CDR3 is CASSVSGAHSYEQYF. CDR3 bases: TGTGCCAGCAGCGTATCAGGGGCGCACTCCTACGAGCAGTACTTC.

This clone was seen a handful of times. J is TRBJ2-5 and V is TRBV7-9; D is possibly TRBD1 (6 bases). The CDR3 is 16 amino acids. Trimming stripped 1 base from V and 1 base from J, with 13 bases between. Per germline, CDR1 SEHNR and CDR2 FQNEAQ (reference sequence). The CDR3 loop reads CASSLELGASQETQYF. The CDR3 region has the DNA TGTGCCAGCAGCTTAGAGTTGGGGGCCTCCCAAGAGACCCAGTACTTC.

This clone showed up just once. CDR3: CASSLATSGRVDEQFF. The CDR3 nucleotides are TGTGCCAGCAGCTTGGCGACTAGCGGGAGGGTCGATGAGCAGTTCTTC. V usage is TRBV7-9 and J usage is TRBJ2-1, with TRBD2 identical over 14 bases. After removal of 3 bases from V and 8 bases from J, the junction contained 6 bases not matched to a gene. CDR1 and CDR2 (germline): SEHNR, FQNEAQ (reference sequence). This CDR3 contains 16 residues.

This clone has only a few counts. The V gene is TRBV30, the J gene TRBJ1-5; D not certain. The CDR3 sequence is 12 residues long. The germline V gene encodes CDR1 GTSNPN and CDR2 SVGIG (reference sequence). Trimming removed 5 bases from V and 5 bases from J, with 10 bases in between. CDR3 protein: CAWSSLHQPQHF. The CDR3 DNA sequence: TGTGCCTGGTCGTCTCTTCATCAGCCCCAGCATTTT.

The V call is TRBV6-6, the J call TRBJ2-7; maybe TRBD2 (5 bases). Germline lookup yields CDR1 MNHNY and CDR2 SVGAGI (reference sequence). CDR3 length: 14 residues. V was shortened by 0 bases and J by 3 bases, with 9 bases between the two germline ends. The CDR3 coding sequence is TGTGCCAGCAGTTACTCCTCTAGCTTCTACGAGCAGTACTTC. Its protein product is CASSYSSSFYEQYF.

This clone has just one count. The gene calls are TRBV6-5 and TRBJ2-7, with 8 bases fitting TRBD1. Germline CDR1 reads MNHEY; CDR2 reads SVGAGI. The CDR3 totals 15 residues. Trimming removed 4 bases from V and 6 bases from J; junction bases left unmatched: 11. The DNA for the CDR3 is TGTGCCAGCAGTTTACAGGGGGGCATGGGGCTCGAGCAGTACTTC. It translates to CASSLQGGMGLEQYF.

V is TRBV10-3 and J is TRBJ2-5; a weak D match, TRBD1 (5 bases). Trimming took 0 bases from V and 0 from J, leaving 5 bases between them. Germline V gene lookup returns CDR1 ENHRY and CDR2 SYGVKD. The CDR3 runs 14 residues. CDR3 region: CAISESTDQETQYF. The CDR3 DNA sequence: TGTGCCATCAGTGAGTCGACAGACCAAGAGACCCAGTACTTC.

The chain is built from TRBV5-5 and TRBJ2-1; D not resolved. Germline V gene lookup returns CDR1 SGHKS and CDR2 YYEKEE (reference sequence). The CDR3 is 15 amino acids. V gave up 7 bases and J gave up 2 bases, with 16 bases separating them. CDR3 sequence: CASHDTGSPYNEQFF. The CDR3 coding sequence is TGTGCCAGCCATGATACCGGGTCTCCCTACAATGAGCAGTTCTTC.

This chain connects TRBV30 to TRBJ2-1, with D tentatively TRBD2 (6 bases). CDR3 size: 13 residues. Deletions cut 2 bases from V and 7 bases from J, with 12 bases between. Germline lookup yields CDR1 GTSNPN and CDR2 SVGIG (reference sequence). The CDR3 coding sequence is TGTGCCTGGAGTTCTGGGAGGCGGAATGAGCAGTTCTTC. Translated: CAWSSGRRNEQFF.

The chain combines TRBV27 with TRBJ2-3; TRBD2 matches at 9 bases. The CDR3 has 18 amino acids. Germline assignment: CDR1 MNHEY and CDR2 SMNVEV (reference sequence). V gave up 0 bases and J gave up 4 bases; unmatched junction bases: 11. CDR3: CASSLSGGGTSRADTQYF. The CDR3 coding sequence is TGTGCCAGCAGTTTATCCGGTGGGGGGACTAGCCGCGCAGATACGCAGTATTTT.

J is TRBJ2-3 and V is TRBV5-1, with 14 bases that match TRBD2. Germline lookup yields CDR1 SGHRS and CDR2 YFSETQ. The CDR3 spans 15 residues. The V and J ends lost 4 bases and 9 bases, in that order; junction bases with no gene match: 7. Here the CDR3 reads CASSLGTSGGRTQYF. The CDR3, as DNA: TGCGCCAGCAGCCTCGGGACTAGCGGGGGCCGGACGCAGTATTTT.

The chain uses TRBV4-1 and TRBJ2-7; D is undetermined. CDR3 length: 16 amino acids. V was cut by 1 base and J by 0 bases, with 13 bases left in between. CDR1 and CDR2 (germline): MGHRA, YSYEKL. The DNA for the CDR3 is TGCGCCAGCAGCCAAGTAGGAGTAGTCTTCTCCTACGAGCAGTACTTC. Translation gives CASSQVGVVFSYEQYF.

The chain links TRBV11-2 to TRBJ1-2; D unclear. Germline V gene sequence: CDR1 SGHAT, CDR2 FQNNGV. V lost 1 base and J lost 1, with 13 bases in between. CDR3 length: 16 residues. The CDR3 coding sequence is TGTGCCAGCAGCTTAGGACCCGGGAACCGTAACTATGGCTACACCTTC. Protein: CASSLGPGNRNYGYTF.